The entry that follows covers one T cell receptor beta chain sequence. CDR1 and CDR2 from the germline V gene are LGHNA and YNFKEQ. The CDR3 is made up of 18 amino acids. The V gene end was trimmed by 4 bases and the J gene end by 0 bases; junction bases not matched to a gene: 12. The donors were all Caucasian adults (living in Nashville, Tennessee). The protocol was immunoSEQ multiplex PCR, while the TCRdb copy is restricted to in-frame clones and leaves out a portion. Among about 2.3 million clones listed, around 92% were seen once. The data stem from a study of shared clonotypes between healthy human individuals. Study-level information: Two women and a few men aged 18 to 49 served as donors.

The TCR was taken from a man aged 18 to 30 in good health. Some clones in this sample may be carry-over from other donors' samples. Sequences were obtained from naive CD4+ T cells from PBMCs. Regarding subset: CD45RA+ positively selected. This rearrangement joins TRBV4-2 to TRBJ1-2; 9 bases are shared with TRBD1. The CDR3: CASSPRRTGDEANYGYTF. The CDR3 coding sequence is TGTGCCAGCAGCCCCCGTCGGACAGGGGACGAAGCTAACTATGGCTACACCTTC.